This passage covers 2 T cell receptor beta chains from one sample sequenced in a study of OX40 agonist ivuxolimab in advanced cancers. Generated by immunoSEQ multiplex PCR, the TCRdb table keeps only in-frame clones and is missing some. Found here are 25,000 to 35,000 clones, about 74% of them singletons; the top ten hold 12%. Material: CD4+ or CD8+ T cells sorted from blood, obtained in a trial of the OX40 agonist ivuxolimab. These receptors were collected from an adult with an advanced solid tumor such as melanoma, head and neck, liver or kidney cancer.

The chain links TRBV2 to TRBJ1-6; no reliable D call. Deletions cut 3 bases from V and 7 bases from J, with 7 bases between. The CDR3 is 13 amino acids. Germline CDR1 and CDR2: SNHLY and FYNNEI. CDR3 bases: TGTGCCAGCAGTGAGTTGCAAAATTCACCCCTCCACTTT. This codes for CASSELQNSPLHF.

The V and J genes are TRBV28 and TRBJ1-6; the match to TRBD1 covers 12 bases. The germline V gene encodes CDR1 MDHEN and CDR2 SYDVKM. J gave up 7 bases and V 5 bases, and 12 bases lay outside the gene matches. This CDR3 comprises 18 residues. CDR3 in amino acids: CASSLGGTGGYGNSPLHF. The CDR3 DNA reads TGTGCCAGCAGTCTTGGGGGGACAGGGGGCTATGGGAATTCACCCCTCCACTTT.